This TCR beta chain was found in a study of blood T cell repertoires in COVID-19. Background on the study: The United States, Italy and Spain provided the acute and convalescent COVID-19 samples.

Exposed participants encountered a COVID-19 case during the 2 weeks preceding study entry. Original handling: The assay estimated nucleated cells by amplifying reference gene primers. Here immunoSEQ multiplex PCR was the method, and the copy in TCRdb shows in-frame clones only, minus some. V, J and clone size are those of that table, while D and trimming were read from the DNA. In the table there are under 250,000 clones, about 80% of which are singletons. Looked up from germline, CDR1 is KGHSH and CDR2 is LQKENI. The CDR3 is made up of 16 amino acids. V was shortened by 3 bases and J by 0 bases, with 12 bases between the two germline ends.

Sequencing used PBMCs or T cells enriched from blood (not recorded which). The sequence was collected from a woman aged 40-49 years who had been exposed to COVID-19. The chain combines TRBV18 with TRBJ2-1; D remains ambiguous. The CDR3 sequence: CASSPRSGSSYNEQFF. The CDR3 nucleotides read TGTGCCAGCTCACCCAGGTCAGGAAGCTCCTACAATGAGCAGTTCTTC.